The 24 T cell receptor beta chains below all came from one sample that was sequenced in a study of control samples from healthy donors and cancer patients. Using immunoSEQ multiplex PCR, the repertoire was profiled, and TCRdb retains in-frame clones only, with some absent. The data contain approximately 150,000 clones, about nine tenths of them singletons. The material sequenced was blood. These receptors were taken from a man aged 25 to 45 in good health.

This clone was observed once. The chain employs TRBV15 and TRBJ2-5, with 10 positions matching TRBD2. V shed 0 bases, J shed 0 bases, and the junction held 13 bases outside the gene matches. The CDR3 totals 20 residues. Germline CDR1 LNHNV, CDR2 YYDKDF (reference sequence). The DNA for the CDR3 is TGTGCCACCAGCAGAGATCGGCTAGCGGGAGATTGGCTTGACCAAGAGACCCAGTACTTC. Translated: CATSRDRLAGDWLDQETQYF. The full variable domain, its missing parts supplied by reference TRBV15 and TRBJ2-5, is DAMVIQNPRYQVTQFGKPVTLSCSQTLNHNVMYWYQQKSSQAPKLLFHYYDKDFNNEADTPDNFQSRRPNTSFCFLDIRSPGLGDTAMYLCATSRDRLAGDWLDQETQYFGPGTRLLVL.

The chain employs TRBV9 and TRBJ2-3, with D maybe TRBD2 (6 bases). V was shortened by 0 bases and J by 3 bases, with 14 bases between the two germline ends. CDR1 is SGDLS, CDR2 YYNGEE, per germline. This CDR3 spans 16 amino acids. The CDR3 region is CASSVAPPGRTDTQYF. The CDR3 DNA reads as TGTGCCAGCAGCGTAGCCCCGCCCGGGAGAACAGATACGCAGTATTTT.

The V gene is TRBV16, the J gene TRBJ2-1; D unclear. This CDR3 spans 14 amino acids. Germline CDR1 and CDR2: KGHSY and FQNENV. V lost 2 bases, J lost 8 bases, and 13 bases lay in between. CDR3 sequence: CASSQTGGDYEQFF. CDR3 DNA: TGTGCCAGCAGCCAAACGGGTGGGGATTATGAGCAGTTCTTC.

The V gene is TRBV7-2, the J gene TRBJ2-7, with D tentatively TRBD1 (5 bases). V was cut by 6 bases and J by 2 bases, with 14 bases left in between. This CDR3 has 14 amino acids. Germline V CDR1 and CDR2: SGHTA, FQGNSA. In nucleotides, the CDR3 is TGTGCCAGCAGACTTCGTACAGGCACCTACGAGCAGTACTTC. Translated, it gives CASRLRTGTYEQYF.

V gene TRBV2 combines with J gene TRBJ1-2; D ambiguous. Trimming removed 6 bases from V and 4 bases from J, with 9 bases in between. This CDR3 region has 12 residues. Germline CDR1 reads SNHLY; CDR2 reads FYNNEI. CDR3 amino acids: CASSDRVYGYTF. The CDR3 region has the DNA TGTGCCAGCAGCGACCGGGTCTATGGCTACACCTTC.

This chain links TRBV4-3 with TRBJ2-5; D is perhaps TRBD1 (6 bases). Germline CDR1 LGHNA, CDR2 YSLEER. The CDR3 contains 16 residues. The V end was cut by 2 bases, the J end by 0 bases, with 13 bases between. The CDR3: CASSQSGTTYQETQYF. CDR3 coding DNA: TGCGCCAGCAGCCAATCCGGGACAACGTACCAAGAGACCCAGTACTTC.

The V gene is TRBV12-3 or TRBV12-4, the J gene TRBJ1-2, with D uncertain. This CDR3 region has 13 residues. V gave up 5 bases and J gave up 8 bases, with 15 bases separating them. CDR3 nucleotides: TGTGCCAGCAGTGCATCGACGGTGCAAGGCTACACCTTC. Amino acid sequence: CASSASTVQGYTF.

The rearrangement links TRBV3-1 (or the pseudogene TRBV3-2) to TRBJ2-7, with TRBD1 as a possible D gene (6 bases). CDR1 LGHDT and CDR2 YNNKEL come from the germline V gene (reference sequence). The V gene lost 1 base and the J gene lost 3 bases, with 13 bases spanning the gap. This CDR3 contains 15 residues. CDR3 nucleotides: TGTGCCAGCAGCCAAGGACAGGCTTACCTCTACGAGCAGTACTTC. Protein sequence: CASSQGQAYLYEQYF.

V gene TRBV6-2 or TRBV6-3 combines with J gene TRBJ2-1; no clear D gene. The CDR3 is made up of 14 amino acids. Looked up from germline, CDR1 is MNHEY and CDR2 is SVGEGT. The V gene lost 5 bases and the J gene lost 10 bases, with 18 bases spanning the gap. DNA of the CDR3: TGTGCCAGCAGTCCACGGCCGAGCCTTGGGGAGCAGTTCTTC. As protein: CASSPRPSLGEQFF.

The rearrangement joins TRBV5-6 to TRBJ2-7, with 7 bases lining up with TRBD1. Germline V gene data show CDR1 as SGHDT and CDR2 as YYEEEE. Trimming cost V 3 bases and J 2 bases; bases outside gene matches: 2. The CDR3 runs 13 residues. CDR3 region: CASSSQGAYEQYF. The DNA of the CDR3 is TGTGCCAGCAGCTCTCAGGGGGCCTACGAGCAGTACTTC.

This clone was recorded only once. The rearrangement links TRBV19 to TRBJ1-2; 7 positions agree with TRBD1. Germline loops: CDR1 LNHDA, CDR2 SQIVND (reference sequence). V was clipped by 3 bases and J by 3 bases; unmatched bases: 7. The CDR3 loop spans 15 amino acids. The CDR3 spells CASSMAGDSHYGYTF. The CDR3 DNA sequence: TGTGCCAGTAGTATGGCGGGGGACAGTCACTATGGCTACACCTTC.

The V and J genes are TRBV18 and TRBJ1-3; D may be TRBD1 (5 bases). Germline V gene sequence: CDR1 KGHSH, CDR2 LQKENI. CDR3 size: 16 residues. V lost 5 bases and J 0 bases, leaving 14 bases between the germline ends. The DNA for the CDR3 is TGTGCCAGCTCAGACGGGACCGACGTCTCTGGAAACACCATATATTTT. Its protein product is CASSDGTDVSGNTIYF.

The CDR3 DNA is TGTGCCAGCTCACCGTCCGCCCAAGCGGGGAATCAGCCCCAGCATTTT. Translating gives CASSPSAQAGNQPQHF. This chain links TRBV18 with TRBJ1-5; D is ambiguous. Trimming shortened V by 3 bases and J by 4 bases, and 16 bases separated the two germline ends. The CDR3 has 16 amino acids. Germline V gene sequence: CDR1 KGHSH, CDR2 LQKENI.

This clone has only a few counts. The chain carries TRBV6-4 and TRBJ1-1; 7 bases align to TRBD1. CDR3 size: 14 residues. Unmatched junction bases numbered 2, after V lost 0 bases and J lost 4 bases. Germline CDR1 MRHNA, CDR2 SNTAGT. The CDR3 DNA is TGTGCCAGCAGTGACTCCGACAGGGCCACTGAAGCTTTCTTT. Protein product: CASSDSDRATEAFF.

The chain is built from TRBV6-5 and TRBJ1-1, with D hard to call. This CDR3 has 14 residues. Germline CDR1 and CDR2: MNHEY and SVGAGI. Trimming removed 0 bases from V and 4 bases from J, with 9 bases in between. Here the CDR3 reads CASSYSWSPTEAFF. As DNA, the CDR3 is TGTGCCAGCAGTTACTCATGGTCACCCACTGAAGCTTTCTTT.

This rearrangement joins TRBV6-5 to TRBJ1-2; 8 bases are a match to TRBD1. Unmatched junction bases numbered 7, after V lost 6 bases and J lost 7 bases. CDR1 is MNHEY and CDR2 is SVGAGI in the germline V gene. This CDR3 contains 13 residues. The CDR3 is CASSRTGRGGYTF. In nucleotides, the CDR3 is TGTGCCAGCAGCCGGACAGGGCGCGGTGGCTACACCTTC.

J is TRBJ2-1 and V is TRBV24-1, with TRBD2 identical over 7 bases. There are 16 residues in the CDR3. Germline values: CDR1 KGHDR, CDR2 SFDVKD. V trimming: 4 bases; J trimming: 4 bases; junction bases outside the gene matches: 9. The CDR3 sequence is CATSDPRAGEYNEQFF. The DNA for the CDR3 is TGTGCCACCAGTGACCCTCGGGCGGGAGAGTACAATGAGCAGTTCTTC.

Turning to this clone: A junction boundary mismatches the germline segment, possibly from a read error. V and J are TRBV12-3 or TRBV12-4 and TRBJ2-1; 9 bases agree with TRBD2. This CDR3 comprises 13 residues. CDR3 DNA: TGTGCCAGCAGCCAGGTAGCGGGGGCAGGGAGCGTCTTC. The encoded protein is CASSQVAGAGSVF.

This chain uses TRBV19 with TRBJ2-2, with 9 bases fitting TRBD1. Trimming at V came to 6 bases and at J to 5 bases, leaving 10 bases not matched to a gene. Germline CDR1 is LNHDA and CDR2 is SQIVND (reference sequence). The CDR3 contains 16 residues. As DNA, the CDR3 is TGTGCCAGTAGCCCCACCACAGGGGGCATTACCGGGGAGCTGTTTTTT. Amino acid sequence: CASSPTTGGITGELFF.

This clone was recorded at least ten times. J is TRBJ1-2 and V is TRBV6-4, with unresolved D. Germline CDR1 MRHNA, CDR2 SNTAGT. Between the trimmed V and J ends, which lost 0 bases and 6 bases, there was a span of 8 bases. The CDR3 runs 13 residues. The CDR3 DNA sequence: TGTGCCAGCAGTGACTCAGAAGGGAATGGCTACACCTTC. Translation gives CASSDSEGNGYTF.

The rearrangement links TRBV7-2 to TRBJ1-6; 8 nucleotides agree with TRBD1. The CDR3 covers 15 residues. V shed 3 bases, J shed 5 bases, and the junction held 3 bases outside the gene matches. The germline V gene has CDR1 SGHTA and CDR2 FQGNSA. The CDR3 spells CASSFQTGDNSPLHF. The CDR3 region has the DNA TGTGCCAGCAGCTTTCAGACAGGGGATAATTCACCCCTCCACTTT.

V and J are TRBV9 and TRBJ1-1; 7 bases are shared with TRBD1. The trim removed 0 bases at V and 3 bases at J, leaving 14 bases unmatched. Germline CDR1 and CDR2: SGDLS and YYNGEE. The CDR3 totals 18 residues. The CDR3 region is CASSVGFGTAKRDTEAFF. The CDR3 nucleotides are TGTGCCAGCAGCGTAGGGTTTGGGACAGCTAAACGGGACACTGAAGCTTTCTTT.

This clone appeared a single time. The genes are TRBV12-3 or TRBV12-4 and TRBJ2-7; D remains unclear. V lost 4 bases and J lost 4, with 11 bases in between. The CDR3 runs 13 residues. Here the CDR3 reads CASSSPDGYEQYF. The DNA for the CDR3 is TGTGCCAGCAGTTCACCGGACGGTTACGAGCAGTACTTC.

The chain combines TRBV18 with TRBJ1-2, with D perhaps TRBD1 (6 bases). Germline V CDR1 and CDR2: KGHSH, LQKENI. There are 14 residues in the CDR3. Trimming pared 6 bases from V and 4 bases from J, leaving 15 bases between. The CDR3 DNA sequence: TGTGCCAGCTCTCAGGATAGGGGGGCCTATGGCTACACCTTC. Translating gives CASSQDRGAYGYTF.